One sample yielded the 32 T cell receptor beta chains listed below, sequenced in a study of blood T cell repertoires in COVID-19. The method was immunoSEQ multiplex PCR; TCRdb's version includes in-frame clones alone and lacks a portion of them. Found here are fewer than 100,000 clones, about nine tenths of them singletons; the top ten hold less than 0.8%. The specimen was peripheral blood. All receptors derive from a woman older than 75 with acute or convalescent COVID-19.

In its sample, this clone was seen a few times. This chain joins TRBV30 and TRBJ1-1; 9 bases fit TRBD1. V shed 4 bases and J 1 base; nucleotides not matched to a gene: 25. The CDR3 extends over 21 amino acids. The V gene's germline CDR1 is GTSNPN and CDR2 SVGIG (reference sequence). The CDR3 bases are TGTGCCTGGACACAAAAACCCGTCCCGGGACAGGGAGGGGGACCGAACACTGAAGCTTTCTTT. It is translated as CAWTQKPVPGQGGGPNTEAFF.

This clone was counted a few times. V is TRBV3-1 (or the pseudogene TRBV3-2) and J is TRBJ1-2; D gene ambiguous. CDR3 length: 13 amino acids. Germline-derived CDR1 and CDR2 are LGHDT and YNNKEL (reference sequence). The ends were cut back, 4 bases at V and 7 bases at J, with 13 bases in the middle. CDR3 sequence reads: CASSPRGLFGYTF. DNA of the CDR3: TGTGCCAGCAGCCCTCGCGGACTTTTTGGCTACACCTTC.

The CDR3 protein is CASSLGSAGNTEAFF. Written as DNA, the CDR3 is TGTGCCAGCAGCTTGGGGTCCGCAGGGAACACTGAAGCTTTCTTT. This rearrangement joins TRBV5-5 to TRBJ1-1; D call uncertain. Germline CDR1 reads SGHKS; CDR2 reads YYEKEE (reference sequence). Trimming removed 0 bases from V and 1 base from J, with 10 bases in between. This CDR3 region has 15 residues.

The chain employs TRBV27 and TRBJ1-2, with TRBD1 as a possible D gene (5 bases). The CDR3 consists of 14 residues. Per the germline V gene, CDR1 is MNHEY and CDR2 is SMNVEV (reference sequence). V was pared by 6 bases and J by 0 bases, with 11 bases between. The DNA of the CDR3 is TGTGCCAGCAGACCGGGGGTGTCTAACTATGGCTACACCTTC. Protein: CASRPGVSNYGYTF.

This clone showed up just once. This rearrangement joins TRBV7-3 to TRBJ2-1; 10 nucleotides line up with TRBD1. Germline lookup yields CDR1 SGHTA and CDR2 FQGTGA. J was trimmed by 5 bases and V by 5 bases; bases with no gene match: 15. The CDR3 covers 18 residues. The CDR3 DNA reads as TGTGCCAGCAGCCCCCGGGACAGGGGAACGTGGGGAAACAATGAGCAGTTCTTC. Protein product: CASSPRDRGTWGNNEQFF.

The chain combines TRBV27 with TRBJ2-3; 10 nucleotides align to TRBD2. With V trimmed by 2 bases and J by 4 bases, 12 bases remained unmatched. Germline V lookup: CDR1 MNHEY, CDR2 SMNVEV (reference sequence). CDR3 length equals 18 residues. Written as DNA, the CDR3 is TGTGCCAGCAGTTTAAGGCGGGGCCTAGCGGGAGTTGCAGATACGCAGTATTTT. Its protein is CASSLRRGLAGVADTQYF.

The gene calls are TRBV5-4 and TRBJ2-6, with 10 bases that match TRBD1. Trimming at V came to 4 bases and at J to 3 bases, leaving 7 bases not matched to a gene. Germline V gives CDR1 SGHNT, CDR2 YYREEE (reference sequence). The CDR3 sequence is 17 residues long. For the CDR3, the DNA is TGTGCCAGCAGCCAGGGACAGGGGCTGGGTGGGGCCAACGTCCTGACTTTC. Protein: CASSQGQGLGGANVLTF.

Here the CDR3 reads CASSVGDTANYGYTF. In DNA form, the CDR3 reads TGTGCCAGCAGCGTAGGGGACACAGCTAACTATGGCTACACCTTC. V usage is TRBV9 and J usage is TRBJ1-2; TRBD1 is a possible D gene (6 bases). Germline V CDR1 and CDR2: SGDLS, YYNGEE. Between the trimmed V and J ends, which lost 0 bases and 0 bases, there was a span of 9 bases. This CDR3 is 15 amino acids long.

V gene TRBV11-3 combines with J gene TRBJ2-2; 9 positions match TRBD2. The CDR3 sequence is 15 residues long. V was clipped by 3 bases and J by 7 bases; unmatched bases: 6. The germline V gene has CDR1 SGHNT and CDR2 YENEEA. In DNA form, the CDR3 reads TGTGCCAGCAGCTTCGGTAGCGGGAGCCTCGGGGAGCTGTTTTTT. This encodes CASSFGSGSLGELFF.

V gene TRBV28 combines with J gene TRBJ1-4; possible D gene TRBD1, 5 bases. CDR3 size: 15 residues. The germline V gene encodes CDR1 MDHEN and CDR2 SYDVKM. The V end lost 1 base, the J end lost 7 bases, and 13 bases lay between the germline ends. CDR3 sequence: CASSLSGQGGEKLFF. CDR3 sequence (DNA): TGTGCCAGCAGTTTATCTGGCCAGGGAGGTGAAAAACTGTTTTTT.

The gene calls are TRBV7-3 and TRBJ2-3; no definite D call. The CDR3 is 12 amino acids. V lost 2 bases to trimming and J lost 5 bases, with 5 bases between them. Germline CDR1 and CDR2: SGHTA and FQGTGA. As DNA, the CDR3 is TGTGCCAGCAGCTTACCCGGAGATACGCAGTATTTT. It translates to CASSLPGDTQYF.

The chain couples TRBV6-6 to TRBJ2-1, with D hard to call. The CDR3 spans 15 residues. Trimming took 2 bases from V and 7 from J, leaving 15 bases between them. Germline CDR1 reads MNHNY; CDR2 reads SVGAGI (reference sequence). CDR3 in amino acids: CASSYSEPHGNEQFF. CDR3 DNA sequence: TGTGCCAGCAGTTACAGCGAGCCGCATGGGAATGAGCAGTTCTTC.

The chain is built from TRBV24-1 and TRBJ1-2; the match to TRBD1 covers 9 bases. This CDR3 comprises 13 residues. CDR1 and CDR2 from the germline V gene are KGHDR and SFDVKD. The V gene end was trimmed by 4 bases and the J gene end by 8 bases; junction bases not matched to a gene: 4. The CDR3 here is CATSDRDRDGYTF. DNA of the CDR3: TGTGCCACCAGTGACAGGGACAGGGACGGCTACACCTTC.

The chain carries TRBV5-1 and TRBJ2-7; D unclear. The CDR3 runs to 14 residues. Germline values: CDR1 SGHRS, CDR2 YFSETQ. V was cut by 0 bases and J by 0 bases, with 7 bases left in between. CDR3 DNA sequence: TGCGCCAGCAGCTTGGACGTCAGCTCCTACGAGCAGTACTTC. Protein sequence: CASSLDVSSYEQYF.

The genes are TRBV27 and TRBJ2-7; 8 bases match TRBD2. The CDR3 contains 13 residues. V trimming: 3 bases; J trimming: 6 bases; junction bases outside the gene matches: 4. In germline, CDR1 is MNHEY, CDR2 SMNVEV (reference sequence). CDR3 DNA: TGTGCCAGCAGTTTCCGGGGGGGGAGCGAGCAGTACTTC. Protein product: CASSFRGGSEQYF.

The chain has TRBV3-1 (or the pseudogene TRBV3-2) and TRBJ1-4; D uncertain. The CDR3 sequence is 16 residues long. Germline V lookup: CDR1 LGHDT, CDR2 YNNKEL (reference sequence). V was cut by 1 base and J by 0 bases, with 9 bases left in between. The CDR3 sequence is CASSQGAYATNEKLFF. For the CDR3, the DNA is TGTGCCAGCAGCCAAGGGGCCTATGCAACTAATGAAAAACTGTTTTTT.

This sequence joins TRBV28 and TRBJ2-1, with TRBD2 matching over 9 bases. Trimming took 5 bases from V and 0 from J; bases not matched to a gene: 5. The CDR3 spans 16 residues. The germline V gene has CDR1 MDHEN and CDR2 SYDVKM. The CDR3 coding sequence is TGTGCCAGCAGTACCCTAGCGGGACGCTCCTACAATGAGCAGTTCTTC. Its translation is CASSTLAGRSYNEQFF.

This chain links TRBV7-2 with TRBJ1-1; possible D gene TRBD1, 5 bases. V lost 2 bases, J lost 1 base, and 11 bases lay in between. There are 15 residues in the CDR3. Germline CDR1 and CDR2: SGHTA and FQGNSA. The DNA of the CDR3 is TGTGCCAGCAGCTTATTCGGGGGGACGAACACTGAAGCTTTCTTT. It codes for CASSLFGGTNTEAFF.

The chain carries TRBV2 and TRBJ2-2, with 8 bases fitting TRBD2. Unmatched junction bases numbered 2, after V lost 2 bases and J lost 3 bases. CDR3 length: 15 amino acids. In germline, CDR1 is SNHLY, CDR2 FYNNEI. The CDR3 protein is CASSENGRDTGELFF. In DNA form, the CDR3 reads TGTGCCAGCAGTGAAAACGGGAGGGACACCGGGGAGCTGTTTTTT.

The chain joins TRBV28 to TRBJ1-6; TRBD1 matches 7 bases. After removal of 4 bases from V and 7 bases from J, the junction contained 7 bases not matched to a gene. Germline V gives CDR1 MDHEN, CDR2 SYDVKM. The CDR3 contains 15 residues. CDR3 nucleotides: TGTGCCAGCAGTTCACCAGGGGGTGGGAATTCACCCCTCCACTTT. It yields the protein CASSSPGGGNSPLHF.

The V and J genes are TRBV27 and TRBJ1-5, with no clear D. V was shortened by 2 bases and J by 2 bases, with 10 bases between the two germline ends. The CDR3 loop spans 15 amino acids. CDR1 is MNHEY and CDR2 is SMNVEV in the germline V gene (reference sequence). DNA of the CDR3: TGTGCCAGCAGTTTACGGCGAGAGGGCAATCAGCCCCAGCATTTT. Translating it yields CASSLRREGNQPQHF.

V usage is TRBV2 and J usage is TRBJ1-1; D perhaps matches TRBD1 (6 bases). CDR3 length: 15 residues. V was clipped by 3 bases and J by 8 bases, with 19 bases between them. The germline V gene encodes CDR1 SNHLY and CDR2 FYNNEI. CDR3 region: CASSDRTGLSSEAFF. The CDR3 DNA reads as TGTGCCAGCAGTGATCGCACAGGGCTGAGCTCCGAAGCTTTCTTT.

This clone was observed once. V gene TRBV4-1 combines with J gene TRBJ2-3, with 15 bases identical to TRBD2. The V gene's germline CDR1 is MGHRA and CDR2 YSYEKL. V was pared by 1 base and J by 5 bases, with 7 bases of the junction left unmatched. This CDR3 contains 18 residues. The CDR3 sequence is CASSQAWGTSGRQDTQYF. The DNA for the CDR3 is TGCGCCAGCAGCCAAGCTTGGGGGACTAGCGGGAGGCAAGATACGCAGTATTTT.

This clone came up once. The CDR3 loop reads CASSYDREVAEAFF. In DNA form, the CDR3 reads TGTGCCAGCAGTTACGATAGGGAGGTAGCTGAAGCTTTCTTT. This chain links TRBV6-5 with TRBJ1-1, with D uncertain. The CDR3 has 14 amino acids. The germline CDR1 and CDR2 sequences are MNHEY and SVGAGI. Trimming removed 2 bases from V and 6 bases from J, with 13 bases in between.

The CDR3 DNA is TGTGCCAGTAGTATGTCCTCCGGGACAGGGGGCTCTGGGGCCAACGTCCTGACTTTC. Translation: CASSMSSGTGGSGANVLTF. This sequence joins TRBV19 and TRBJ2-6, with 11 bases that match TRBD1. The CDR3 contains 19 residues. V was pared by 3 bases and J by 0 bases, with 7 bases of the junction left unmatched. The germline V gene encodes CDR1 LNHDA and CDR2 SQIVND (reference sequence).

The chain couples TRBV5-8 to TRBJ1-3; 9 bases agree with TRBD1. CDR3 length: 15 residues. CDR1 SGHTS and CDR2 YDEGEE come from the germline V gene. V gave up 4 bases and J gave up 4 bases; unmatched junction bases: 6. The CDR3 nucleotides read TGTGCCAGCAGCCTTTCCGGACAGGGGGGAAACACCATATATTTT. Residues: CASSLSGQGGNTIYF.

The CDR3: CASSLIYPGELFF. CDR3 DNA: TGTGCCAGCAGCTTAATCTACCCCGGGGAGCTGTTTTTT. The chain has TRBV7-2 and TRBJ2-2; D call uncertain. The CDR3 spans 13 residues. Germline V gene data show CDR1 as SGHTA and CDR2 as FQGNSA. V was clipped by 2 bases and J by 6 bases, with 7 bases between them.

The chain carries TRBV27 and TRBJ2-7, with D possibly TRBD2 on 6 matching bases. Trimming took off 3 bases at V and 6 bases at J, with 18 bases between the two ends. Per germline, CDR1 MNHEY and CDR2 SMNVEV (reference sequence). The CDR3 extends over 15 amino acids. As DNA, the CDR3 is TGTGCCAGCAGTTTTCGGGACTCCACCCGGCGCGAGCAGTACTTC. It is translated as CASSFRDSTRREQYF.

This sequence joins TRBV25-1 and TRBJ1-4; D unclear. Germline V gene data show CDR1 as MGHDK and CDR2 as SYGVNS. V dropped 1 base and J dropped 2 bases, with 8 bases sitting between them. The CDR3 has 15 residues. The CDR3 reads CASSEWAVTNEKLFF. CDR3 nucleotides: TGTGCCAGCAGTGAATGGGCAGTCACTAATGAAAAACTGTTTTTT.

The genes are TRBV9 and TRBJ2-7, with a tentative D call TRBD2 (6 bases). From germline, CDR1 is SGDLS and CDR2 YYNGEE. The CDR3 spans 16 residues. The V end lost 2 bases, the J end lost 0 bases, and 15 bases lay between the germline ends. CDR3: CASSVGGSTSSYEQYF. CDR3 coding DNA: TGTGCCAGCAGCGTGGGAGGCTCTACGAGCTCCTACGAGCAGTACTTC.

This clone was seen a single time. This sequence joins TRBV5-1 and TRBJ1-2; D unclear. V dropped 0 bases and J dropped 4 bases, with 10 bases sitting between them. The CDR3 has 14 amino acids. Germline values: CDR1 SGHRS, CDR2 YFSETQ. The CDR3 DNA reads as TGCGCCAGCAGCTTGGGAGACACCAGCTATGGCTACACCTTC. This translates into CASSLGDTSYGYTF. The whole variable domain, remainder taken from reference TRBV5-1 and TRBJ1-2, is KAGVTQTPRYLIKTRGQQVTLSCSPISGHRSVSWYQQTPGQGLQFLFEYFSETQRNKGNFPGRFSGRQFSNSRSEMNVSTLELGDSALYLCASSLGDTSYGYTFGSGTRLTVV.

This chain uses TRBV7-9 with TRBJ1-3; 7 bases align to TRBD1. Unmatched junction bases numbered 1, after V lost 1 base and J lost 4 bases. Germline CDR1 and CDR2: SEHNR and FQNEAQ (reference sequence). The CDR3 is 14 residues long. The CDR3 DNA sequence: TGTGCCAGCAGCTTAGAGACAGGGGGAAACACCATATATTTT. Amino acids: CASSLETGGNTIYF.